The rows below give T cell receptor beta chains drawn from one sample of a study of Ad26.COV2.S vaccination and SARS-CoV-2 variants. Sequencing used immunoSEQ multiplex PCR; TCRdb keeps in-frame clones, though not all of them. This sample has about 180,000 clones, with around nine tenths found just once. The sample here was peripheral blood, taken after recovery from COVID-19. These receptors were taken from a human donor who had recovered from COVID-19. CDR3s include the opening cysteine and the closing phenylalanine or tryptophan. Fields, in order: D gene, V gene, clone size, J gene, CDR3 DNA, CDR3 protein. D genes are given only for firm matches. Part of the rows lack a size; the others show once, few, many or a class for expanded clones.

>NA|TRBV6-6|few|TRBJ1-5
TGTGCCAGCAGTCAATATCAGCCCCAGCATTTT
CASSQYQPQHF
>TRBD2|TRBV18|NA|TRBJ2-2
TGTGCCAGCTCATCTGGACTAGCGGGAGGTTCCGGGGAGCTGTTTTTT
CASSSGLAGGSGELFF
>TRBD1|TRBV24-1|NA|TRBJ2-1
TGTGCCACCAGCCAGGGGGCTGAATCCTACAATGAGCAGTTCTTC
CATSQGAESYNEQFF
>NA|TRBV2|NA|TRBJ1-2
TGTGCCAGCAGTGAACAGGGCCCTAGCGGCTATGGCTACACCTTC
CASSEQGPSGYGYTF
>NA|TRBV12-3/TRBV12-4|NA|TRBJ1-1
TGTGCCAGCAGTTTGGCTGAGAACACTGAAGCTTTCTTT
CASSLAENTEAFF
>NA|TRBV24-1|NA|TRBJ1-2
TGTGCCACCGGGGCGGGGGGAGAACCCTATGGCTACACCTTC
CATGAGGEPYGYTF
>TRBD2|TRBV6-5|NA|TRBJ2-7
TGTGCCAGCAGTTACTCGGGTAGCGGGAGCGGTGAGCAGTACTTC
CASSYSGSGSGEQYF
>NA|TRBV7-8|NA|TRBJ1-1
TGTGCCAGCAGCTTAGTTGGGGCGTCTGGGGGTTGGTTCCCTGAAGCTTTCTTT
CASSLVGASGGWFPEAFF
>TRBD2|TRBV7-3|NA|TRBJ2-7
TGTGCCAGCAGCTTAGGGACTAGCGGGAGATACGAGCAGTACTTC
CASSLGTSGRYEQYF
>TRBD1|TRBV6-5|NA|TRBJ1-1
TGTGCCAGCTACCGGGACAGGGGGTCGGGCACTGAAGCTTTCTTT
CASYRDRGSGTEAFF
>TRBD1|TRBV29-1|NA|TRBJ2-7
TGCAGCGTTGCGGCAGGGGGATACGAGCAGTACTTC
CSVAAGGYEQYF
>TRBD2|TRBV4-2|few|TRBJ2-1
TGTGCCAGCAGCCAAGATCGGGAGGGTTCCTACAATGAGCAGTTCTTC
CASSQDREGSYNEQFF
>TRBD2|TRBV7-3|NA|TRBJ2-1
TGTGCCAGCAGCCCCGGAGGTACTAGCGGGCTCTACAATGAGCAGTTCTTC
CASSPGGTSGLYNEQFF
>NA|TRBV28|once|TRBJ1-6
TGTGCCAGCAGCCCAGGTCGCTCCTATAATTCACCCCTCCACTTT
CASSPGRSYNSPLHF
>TRBD2|TRBV7-2|NA|TRBJ2-7
TGTGCCAGCAGCCCTACGACTAGCGGGGGGGGCGAGCAGTACTTC
CASSPTTSGGGEQYF
>NA|TRBV3-1/TRBV3-2|NA|TRBJ1-2
TGTGCCAGCAGCGAGGGGCAGAGCTATGGCTACACCTTC
CASSEGQSYGYTF
>NA|TRBV7-9|NA|TRBJ2-5
TGTGCCAGCAGCTTAGATCGGCGGACTGGCCGGGGGGAGACCCAGTACTTC
CASSLDRRTGRGETQYF
>NA|TRBV7-5|once|TRBJ2-7
TGTGCCAGAATGAGGGCAGGGCCCAGCTACTCCTACGAGCAGTACTTC
CARMRAGPSYSYEQYF